These 21 T cell receptor beta chains came from one sample sequenced in a study of T cell responses to AZD1222 COVID-19 vaccine (dated by TCRdb to 2020 to 2023). Taken with the paper, the label for time point translates to: about 28 days (+/-7) after the second vaccine dose. Libraries came from the immunoSEQ multiplex PCR assay. TCRdb's version of the immuneACCESS table is confined to in-frame rearrangements and falls short of the full clone set. An unresolved V gene accounts for under half of the shortfall where checked; the remainder is of unknown origin. This sample lists around 140,000 clones; just over 90% were detected once. The top ten clonotypes cover approximately 0.98% of the sample. The sequenced sample was peripheral blood, obtained 28 days after the second AZD1222 dose. These receptors originate from an adult who received the AZD1222 COVID-19 vaccine.

The rearrangement joins TRBV5-4 to TRBJ1-2, with 8 bases identical to TRBD1. The CDR3 has 15 residues. The germline CDR1 and CDR2 sequences are SGHNT and YYREEE (reference sequence). V lost 0 bases and J lost 8; bases outside the gene matches: 9. CDR3 bases: TGTGCCAGCAGCTTGGCCTTGAGACAGGGGAACGGCTACACCTTC. Its protein product is CASSLALRQGNGYTF.

The sample holds one count of this clone. This chain links TRBV2 with TRBJ2-7, with a tentative D call TRBD1 (6 bases). V was clipped by 0 bases and J by 10 bases, with 10 bases between them. The CDR3 has 12 residues. Germline lookup yields CDR1 SNHLY and CDR2 FYNNEI. The CDR3 DNA reads as TGTGCCAGCAGTGAAGCCAGGGGCTATCAGTACTTC. Translating it yields CASSEARGYQYF.

The V gene is TRBV4-2, the J gene TRBJ2-2, with D possibly matching TRBD2 (6 bases). Germline V gives CDR1 LGHNA, CDR2 YNFKEQ. V gave up 4 bases and J gave up 1 base, with 19 bases separating them. This CDR3 has 18 amino acids. The DNA of the CDR3 is TGTGCCAGCAGCCCGATACCGGGACTCCTCTTGAACACCGGGGAGCTGTTTTTT. It specifies CASSPIPGLLLNTGELFF.

The chain recombines TRBV2 with TRBJ1-1; D is perhaps TRBD1 (6 bases). The CDR3 extends over 14 amino acids. V lost 8 bases and J 3 bases, leaving 16 bases between the germline ends. Germline CDR1 reads SNHLY; CDR2 reads FYNNEI. The CDR3 bases are TGTGCCAGCGGAACAGGGAGCGGGTACACTGAAGCTTTCTTT. Amino acid sequence: CASGTGSGYTEAFF.

CDR3 protein: CASSSTYGIQPQHF. The DNA of the CDR3 is TGTGCCAGCAGCTCCACCTACGGGATTCAGCCCCAGCATTTT. The chain couples TRBV7-9 to TRBJ1-5; D remains unclear. V was shortened by 4 bases and J by 6 bases, with 13 bases between the two germline ends. CDR3 length: 14 amino acids. Germline V gives CDR1 SEHNR, CDR2 FQNEAQ (reference sequence).

The rearrangement joins TRBV28 to TRBJ1-5; a weak D match, TRBD1 (6 bases). CDR1 and CDR2 from the germline V gene are MDHEN and SYDVKM. Trimming stripped 2 bases from V and 5 bases from J, with 10 bases between. The length of the CDR3 is 14 residues. The CDR3 sequence: CASSLTGRYQPQHF. The DNA of the CDR3 is TGTGCCAGCAGTTTAACAGGGCGTTATCAGCCCCAGCATTTT.

This chain connects TRBV5-1 to TRBJ2-3; 9 bases are shared with TRBD2. CDR1 and CDR2 from the germline V gene are SGHRS and YFSETQ. The CDR3 length is 18 residues. V lost 0 bases, J lost 3 bases, and 11 bases stayed unmatched. The CDR3 protein is CASSLGNSGSTWTDTQYF. The CDR3 DNA is TGCGCCAGCAGCTTGGGTAATAGCGGGAGTACTTGGACAGATACGCAGTATTTT.

The chain combines TRBV12-3 or TRBV12-4 with TRBJ1-6; D not certain. The CDR3 has 12 residues. Trimming left V 2 bases short and J 11 bases short, with 7 bases between. CDR3 sequence (DNA): TGTGCCAGCAGTTTACTGGGGACACCCCTCCACTTT. Residues: CASSLLGTPLHF.

The genes are TRBV6-5 and TRBJ2-3; the D gene is possibly TRBD1 (5 bases). This CDR3 comprises 13 residues. The germline gives CDR1 MNHEY, CDR2 SVGAGI. V lost 5 bases to trimming and J lost 9 bases, with 15 bases between them. CDR3 nucleotides: TGTGCCAGCAGTAAAACGGACATGGGCACGCAGTATTTT. Translation gives CASSKTDMGTQYF.

The chain joins TRBV5-1 to TRBJ2-7, with TRBD1 matching 12 bases. Germline V CDR1 and CDR2: SGHRS, YFSETQ. The CDR3 covers 18 residues. V lost 4 bases, J lost 0 bases, and 11 bases stayed unmatched. CDR3 region: CASSDTGQGARVSYEQYF. The CDR3 DNA follows: TGCGCCAGCAGCGACACGGGACAGGGGGCGCGGGTCTCCTACGAGCAGTACTTC. Looking up the rest from reference TRBV5-1 and TRBJ2-7 gives the full variable domain: KAGVTQTPRYLIKTRGQQVTLSCSPISGHRSVSWYQQTPGQGLQFLFEYFSETQRNKGNFPGRFSGRQFSNSRSEMNVSTLELGDSALYLCASSDTGQGARVSYEQYFGPGTRLTVT.

The chain recombines TRBV5-1 with TRBJ1-4, with 7 bases fitting TRBD1. V dropped 5 bases and J dropped 8; count of bases not matched to a gene: 6. Germline-derived CDR1 and CDR2 are SGHRS and YFSETQ. CDR3 length: 13 residues. The CDR3 here is CASSDRVSEKLFF. CDR3 in DNA: TGCGCCAGCAGTGACAGGGTATCCGAAAAACTGTTTTTT. The whole variable domain, remainder taken from reference TRBV5-1 and TRBJ1-4, is KAGVTQTPRYLIKTRGQQVTLSCSPISGHRSVSWYQQTPGQGLQFLFEYFSETQRNKGNFPGRFSGRQFSNSRSEMNVSTLELGDSALYLCASSDRVSEKLFFGSGTQLSVL.

V usage is TRBV28 and J usage is TRBJ2-2, with a weak D call TRBD1 (6 bases). CDR1 and CDR2 (germline): MDHEN, SYDVKM. The CDR3 is 15 amino acids. The germline V and J ends were trimmed by 2 bases and 4 bases, with 11 bases remaining between them. The DNA for the CDR3 is TGTGCCAGCAGTTTACCCTACAGGGTCACCGGGGAGCTGTTTTTT. Protein: CASSLPYRVTGELFF.

This sequence joins TRBV24-1 and TRBJ2-2; 7 nucleotides agree with TRBD2. The CDR3 loop spans 14 amino acids. V gave up 7 bases and J gave up 6 bases; unmatched junction bases: 7. CDR1 KGHDR and CDR2 SFDVKD come from the germline V gene. CDR3 sequence reads: CATSPGGSAGELFF. CDR3 DNA sequence: TGTGCCACCAGCCCGGGGGGTAGCGCCGGGGAGCTGTTTTTT.

This chain joins TRBV15 and TRBJ1-1, with TRBD1 matching over 10 bases. Germline values: CDR1 LNHNV, CDR2 YYDKDF (reference sequence). This CDR3 spans 15 amino acids. The V gene end was trimmed by 4 bases and the J gene end by 2 bases; junction bases not matched to a gene: 4. The chain's CDR3 is CATSIDRGRNTEAFF. The CDR3 bases are TGTGCCACCAGCATCGACAGGGGGCGTAACACTGAAGCTTTCTTT. The whole variable domain, remainder taken from reference TRBV15 and TRBJ1-1, is DAMVIQNPRYQVTQFGKPVTLSCSQTLNHNVMYWYQQKSSQAPKLLFHYYDKDFNNEADTPDNFQSRRPNTSFCFLDIRSPGLGDTAMYLCATSIDRGRNTEAFFGQGTRLTVV.

This chain joins TRBV10-3 and TRBJ2-1; no firm D call. The V gene lost 3 bases and the J gene lost 0 bases, with 9 bases spanning the gap. CDR1 ENHRY and CDR2 SYGVKD come from the germline V gene. The length of the CDR3 is 15 residues. The CDR3 nucleotides read TGTGCCATCAGTGATTCCGTAAGCTCCTACAATGAGCAGTTCTTC. It specifies CAISDSVSSYNEQFF.

The genes are TRBV4-2 and TRBJ2-1; TRBD2 matches 9 bases. V shed 4 bases and J 5 bases; nucleotides not matched to a gene: 12. The CDR3 is 17 residues long. From germline, CDR1 is LGHNA and CDR2 YNFKEQ. The CDR3 protein is CASSPLDSGSLNNEQFF. The CDR3, as DNA: TGTGCCAGCAGCCCGCTAGATAGCGGGAGTCTAAACAATGAGCAGTTCTTC.

J is TRBJ2-5 and V is TRBV19; D is uncertain. Germline values: CDR1 LNHDA, CDR2 SQIVND (reference sequence). The CDR3 consists of 12 residues. V shed 3 bases and J shed 5 bases, with 7 bases lying between them. The CDR3 is CASSISPETQYF. CDR3 coding DNA: TGTGCCAGTAGTATCTCTCCTGAGACCCAGTACTTC.

J is TRBJ2-1 and V is TRBV27; 7 nucleotides line up with TRBD2. V dropped 3 bases and J dropped 1; count of bases not matched to a gene: 12. Germline assignment: CDR1 MNHEY and CDR2 SMNVEV (reference sequence). The CDR3 totals 18 residues. In DNA form, the CDR3 reads TGTGCCAGCAGTTTTATAGCCGTCAGCGGGATTTCCTACAATGAGCAGTTCTTC. Its protein product is CASSFIAVSGISYNEQFF.

The chain carries TRBV5-5 and TRBJ2-7; TRBD2 aligns across 7 bases. The CDR3 totals 14 residues. Germline assignment: CDR1 SGHKS and CDR2 YYEKEE (reference sequence). With 0 bases clipped from V and 5 bases from J, the junction kept 5 bases outside the gene matches. CDR3 in DNA: TGTGCCAGCAGCTTGGCGGCGGGAGCAGACGAGCAGTACTTC. As protein: CASSLAAGADEQYF.

The J gene is TRBJ1-1, the V gene TRBV20-1, with D unresolved. The germline CDR1 and CDR2 sequences are DFQATT and SNEGSKA (reference sequence). The CDR3 is 14 residues long. Trimming pared 3 bases from V and 1 base from J, leaving 12 bases between. The CDR3 reads CSASRSLGNTEAFF. In DNA form, the CDR3 reads TGCAGTGCTAGTCGGAGCCTGGGGAACACTGAAGCTTTCTTT.

The chain is built from TRBV10-3 and TRBJ2-5; TRBD1 matches at 7 bases. The CDR3 is 16 residues long. CDR1 and CDR2 from the germline V gene are ENHRY and SYGVKD. Trimming at V came to 0 bases and at J to 5 bases, leaving 9 bases not matched to a gene. CDR3 amino acids: CAISESRNRGWETQYF. The CDR3 DNA follows: TGTGCCATCAGTGAGTCGAGGAACAGGGGATGGGAGACCCAGTACTTC.